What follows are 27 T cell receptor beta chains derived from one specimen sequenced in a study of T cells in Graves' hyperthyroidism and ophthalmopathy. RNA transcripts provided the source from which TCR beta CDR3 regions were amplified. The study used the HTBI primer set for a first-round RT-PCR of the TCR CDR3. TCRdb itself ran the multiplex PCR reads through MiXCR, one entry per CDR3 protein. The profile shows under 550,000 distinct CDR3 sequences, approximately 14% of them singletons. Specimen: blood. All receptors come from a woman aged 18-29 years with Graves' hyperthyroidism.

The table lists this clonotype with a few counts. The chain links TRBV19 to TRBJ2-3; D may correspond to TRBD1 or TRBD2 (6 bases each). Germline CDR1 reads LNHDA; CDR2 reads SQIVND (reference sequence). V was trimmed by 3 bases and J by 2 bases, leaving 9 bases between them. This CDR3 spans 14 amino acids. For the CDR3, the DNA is TGTGCCAGTAGTATGAGGGGGGACACAGATACGCAGTATTTT. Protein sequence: CASSMRGDTDTQYF.

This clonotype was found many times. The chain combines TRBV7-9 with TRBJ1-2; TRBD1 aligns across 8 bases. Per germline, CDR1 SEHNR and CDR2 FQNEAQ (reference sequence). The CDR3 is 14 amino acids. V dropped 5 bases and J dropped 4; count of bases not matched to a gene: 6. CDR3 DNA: TGTGCCAGCAGCCTGGACAGGGCACTCTATGGCTACACCTTC. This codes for CASSLDRALYGYTF.

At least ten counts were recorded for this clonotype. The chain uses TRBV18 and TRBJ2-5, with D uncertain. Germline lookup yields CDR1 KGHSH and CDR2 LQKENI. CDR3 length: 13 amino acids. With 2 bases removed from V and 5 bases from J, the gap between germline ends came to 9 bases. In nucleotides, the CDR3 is TGTGCCAGCTCACCATCGAGCCTCGAGACCCAGTACTTC. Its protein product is CASSPSSLETQYF.

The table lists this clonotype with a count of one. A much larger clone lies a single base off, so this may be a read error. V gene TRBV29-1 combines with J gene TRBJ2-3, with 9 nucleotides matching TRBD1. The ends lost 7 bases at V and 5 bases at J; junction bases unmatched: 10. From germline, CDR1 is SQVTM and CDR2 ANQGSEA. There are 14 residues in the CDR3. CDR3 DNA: TGCAGCGCGGCCAGACAGGGGGTTGTAGATACGCAGTATTTT. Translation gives CSAARQGVVDTQYF.

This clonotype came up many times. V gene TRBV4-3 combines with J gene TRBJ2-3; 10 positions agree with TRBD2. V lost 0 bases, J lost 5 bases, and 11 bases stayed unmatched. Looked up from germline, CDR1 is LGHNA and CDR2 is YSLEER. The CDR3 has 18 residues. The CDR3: CASSQDRFTSGRVDTQYF. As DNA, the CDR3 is TGCGCCAGCAGCCAAGATCGTTTTACCAGCGGGAGGGTAGATACGCAGTATTTT.

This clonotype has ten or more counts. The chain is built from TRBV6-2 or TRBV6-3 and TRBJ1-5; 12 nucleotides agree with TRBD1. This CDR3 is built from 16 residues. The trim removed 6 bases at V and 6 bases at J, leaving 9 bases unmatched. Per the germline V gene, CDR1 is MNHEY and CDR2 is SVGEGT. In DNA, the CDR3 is TGTGCCAGCAGCCGCCGGGACAGGGGGCTGGGTCAGCCCCAGCATTTT. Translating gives CASSRRDRGLGQPQHF.

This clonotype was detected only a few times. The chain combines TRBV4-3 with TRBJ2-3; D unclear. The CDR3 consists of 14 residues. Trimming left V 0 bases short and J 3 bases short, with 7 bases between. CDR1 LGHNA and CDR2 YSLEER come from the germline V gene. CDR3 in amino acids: CASSQDEKTDTQYF. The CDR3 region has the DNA TGCGCCAGCAGCCAAGATGAGAAAACAGATACGCAGTATTTT.

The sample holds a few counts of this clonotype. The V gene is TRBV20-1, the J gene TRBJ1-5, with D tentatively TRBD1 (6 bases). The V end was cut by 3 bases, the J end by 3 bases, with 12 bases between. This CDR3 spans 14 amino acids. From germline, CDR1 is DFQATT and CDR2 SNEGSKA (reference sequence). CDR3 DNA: TGCAGTGCTAGTAACGGACAGAACAATCAGCCCCAGCATTTT. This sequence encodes CSASNGQNNQPQHF.

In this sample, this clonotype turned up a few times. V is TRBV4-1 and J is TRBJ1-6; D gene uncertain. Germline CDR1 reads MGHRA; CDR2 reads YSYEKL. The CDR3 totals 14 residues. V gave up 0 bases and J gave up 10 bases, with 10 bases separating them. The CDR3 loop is CASSQDLRNSPLHF. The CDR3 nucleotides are TGCGCCAGCAGCCAAGATCTGAGGAACTCACCCCTCCACTTT.

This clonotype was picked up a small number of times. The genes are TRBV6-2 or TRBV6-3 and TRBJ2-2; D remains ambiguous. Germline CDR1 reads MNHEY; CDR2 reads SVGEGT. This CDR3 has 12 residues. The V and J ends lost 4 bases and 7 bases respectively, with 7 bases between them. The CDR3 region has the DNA TGTGCCAGCAGTTTAGCTTACGGGGAGCTGTTTTTT. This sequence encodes CASSLAYGELFF.

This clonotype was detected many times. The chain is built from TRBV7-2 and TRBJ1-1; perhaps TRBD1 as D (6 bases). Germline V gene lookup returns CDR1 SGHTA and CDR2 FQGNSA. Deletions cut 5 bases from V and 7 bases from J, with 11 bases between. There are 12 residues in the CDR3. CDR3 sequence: CASSRDINEAFF. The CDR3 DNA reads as TGTGCCAGCAGCCGGGACATTAATGAAGCTTTCTTT.

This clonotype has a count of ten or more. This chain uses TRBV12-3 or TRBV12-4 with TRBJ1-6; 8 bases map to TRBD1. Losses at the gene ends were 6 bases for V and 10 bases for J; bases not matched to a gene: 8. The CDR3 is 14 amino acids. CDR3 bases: TGTGCCAGCAGGCTGACAGGGGCGAGGTCACCCCTCCACTTT. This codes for CASRLTGARSPLHF.

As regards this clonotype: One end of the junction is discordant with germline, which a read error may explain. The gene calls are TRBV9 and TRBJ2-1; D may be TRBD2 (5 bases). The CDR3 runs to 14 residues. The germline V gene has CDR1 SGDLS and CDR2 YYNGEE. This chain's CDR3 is CASSVGGPYTEQFF. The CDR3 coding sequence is TGTGCCAGCAGCGTGGGCGGGCCCTACACTGAGCAGTTCTTC.

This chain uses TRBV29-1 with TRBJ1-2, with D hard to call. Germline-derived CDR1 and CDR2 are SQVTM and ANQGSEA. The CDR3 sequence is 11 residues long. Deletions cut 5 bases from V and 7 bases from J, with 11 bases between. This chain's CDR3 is CSVLGSVGYTF. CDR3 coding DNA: TGCAGCGTTCTGGGCTCGGTTGGCTACACCTTC. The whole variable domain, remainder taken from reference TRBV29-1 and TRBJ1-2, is SAVISQKPSRDICQRGTSLTIQCQVDSQVTMMFWYRQQPGQSLTLIATANQGSEATYESGFVIDKFPISRPNLTFSTLTVSNMSPEDSSIYLCSVLGSVGYTFGSGTRLTVV.

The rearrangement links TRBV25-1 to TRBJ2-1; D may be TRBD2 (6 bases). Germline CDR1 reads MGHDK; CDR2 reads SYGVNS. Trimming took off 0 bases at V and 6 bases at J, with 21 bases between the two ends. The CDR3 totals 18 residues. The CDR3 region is CASSEYKGAGGLGNEQFF. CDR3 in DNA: TGTGCCAGCAGTGAATATAAAGGGGCCGGGGGTTTGGGCAATGAGCAGTTCTTC. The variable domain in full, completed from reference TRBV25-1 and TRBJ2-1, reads EADIYQTPRYLVIGTGKKITLECSQTMGHDKMYWYQQDPGMELHLIHYSYGVNSTEKGDLSSESTVSRIRTEHFPLTLESARPSHTSQYLCASSEYKGAGGLGNEQFFGPGTRLTVL.

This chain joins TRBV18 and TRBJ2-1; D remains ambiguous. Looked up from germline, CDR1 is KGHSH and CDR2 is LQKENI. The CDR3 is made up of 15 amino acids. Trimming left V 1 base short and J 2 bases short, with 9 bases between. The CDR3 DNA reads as TGTGCCAGCTCACCACTAAGGAGCCCCTACAATGAGCAGTTCTTC. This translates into CASSPLRSPYNEQFF.

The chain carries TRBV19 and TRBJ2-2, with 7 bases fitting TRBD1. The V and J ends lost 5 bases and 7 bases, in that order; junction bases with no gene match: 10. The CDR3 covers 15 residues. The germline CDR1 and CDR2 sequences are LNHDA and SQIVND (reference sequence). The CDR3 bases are TGTGCCAGTAGTTTGTTGACAGGGTCAGGCGGGGAGCTGTTTTTT. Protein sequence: CASSLLTGSGGELFF.

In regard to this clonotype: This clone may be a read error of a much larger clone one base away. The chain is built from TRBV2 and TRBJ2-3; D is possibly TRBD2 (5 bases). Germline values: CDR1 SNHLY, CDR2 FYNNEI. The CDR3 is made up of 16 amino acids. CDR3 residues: CVTVPRTRGLTDTQYF. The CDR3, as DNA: TGTGTCACCGTTCCCAGGACCCGGGGTCTCACAGATACGCAGTATTTT.

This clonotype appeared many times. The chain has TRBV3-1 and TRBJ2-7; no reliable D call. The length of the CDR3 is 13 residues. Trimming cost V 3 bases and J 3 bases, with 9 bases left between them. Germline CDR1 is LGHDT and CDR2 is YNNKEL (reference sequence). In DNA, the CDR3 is TGTGCCAGCAGCCAGGGCTACCACTACGAGCAGTACTTC. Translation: CASSQGYHYEQYF.

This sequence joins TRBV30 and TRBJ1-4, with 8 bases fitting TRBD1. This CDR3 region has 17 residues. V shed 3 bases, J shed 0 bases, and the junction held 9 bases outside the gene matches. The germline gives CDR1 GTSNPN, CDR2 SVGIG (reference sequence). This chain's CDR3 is CAWRKRDRGTTNEKLFF. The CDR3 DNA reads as TGTGCCTGGAGAAAAAGAGACAGGGGAACAACTAATGAAAAACTGTTTTTT.

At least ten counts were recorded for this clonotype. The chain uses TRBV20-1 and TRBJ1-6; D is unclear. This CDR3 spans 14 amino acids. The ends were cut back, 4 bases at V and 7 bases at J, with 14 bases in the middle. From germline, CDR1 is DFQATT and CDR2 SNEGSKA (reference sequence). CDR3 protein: CSAKVPGLNSPLHF. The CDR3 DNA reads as TGCAGTGCTAAGGTCCCAGGTCTAAATTCACCCCTCCACTTT.

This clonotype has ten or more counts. CDR3 region: CSASPPATYNEQFF. In nucleotides, the CDR3 is TGCAGTGCTAGTCCCCCCGCGACCTACAATGAGCAGTTCTTC. The genes are TRBV20-1 and TRBJ2-1; unclear D gene. This CDR3 is 14 amino acids long. The V end was cut by 3 bases, the J end by 2 bases, with 11 bases between. Germline CDR1 is DFQATT and CDR2 is SNEGSKA (reference sequence).

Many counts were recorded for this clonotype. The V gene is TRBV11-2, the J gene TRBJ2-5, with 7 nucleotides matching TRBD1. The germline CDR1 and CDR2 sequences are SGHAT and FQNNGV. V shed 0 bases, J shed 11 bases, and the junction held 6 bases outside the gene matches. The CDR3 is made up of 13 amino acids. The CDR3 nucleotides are TGTGCCAGCAGCTTAGAGCGGCGACAGGGTCAGTACTTC. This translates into CASSLERRQGQYF.

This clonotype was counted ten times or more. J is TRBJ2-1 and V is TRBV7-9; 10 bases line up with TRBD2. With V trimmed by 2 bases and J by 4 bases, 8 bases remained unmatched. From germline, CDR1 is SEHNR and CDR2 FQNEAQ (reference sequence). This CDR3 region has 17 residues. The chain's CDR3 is CASSLTSGLAEYNEQFF. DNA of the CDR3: TGTGCCAGCAGCTTAACTAGTGGACTAGCGGAGTACAATGAGCAGTTCTTC.

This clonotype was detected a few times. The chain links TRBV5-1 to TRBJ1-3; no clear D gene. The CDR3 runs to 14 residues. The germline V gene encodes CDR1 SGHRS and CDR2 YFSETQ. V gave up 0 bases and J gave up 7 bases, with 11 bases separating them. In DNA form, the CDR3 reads TGCGCCAGCAGCTTGGGGGCAGCTCGGAACACCATATATTTT. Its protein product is CASSLGAARNTIYF.

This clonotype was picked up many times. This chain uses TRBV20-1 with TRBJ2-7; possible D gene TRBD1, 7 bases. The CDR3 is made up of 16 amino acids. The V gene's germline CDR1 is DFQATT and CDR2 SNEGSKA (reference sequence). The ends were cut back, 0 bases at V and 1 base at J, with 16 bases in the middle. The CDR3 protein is CSARDYTAGGSYEQYF. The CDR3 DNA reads TGCAGTGCTAGAGATTATACGGCAGGGGGGTCCTACGAGCAGTACTTC.

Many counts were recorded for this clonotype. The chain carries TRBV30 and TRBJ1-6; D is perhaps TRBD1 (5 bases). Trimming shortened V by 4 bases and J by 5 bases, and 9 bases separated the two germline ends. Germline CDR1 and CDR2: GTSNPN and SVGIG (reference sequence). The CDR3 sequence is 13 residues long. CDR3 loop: CAWTGGNNSPLHF. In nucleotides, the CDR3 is TGTGCCTGGACCGGGGGGAATAATTCACCCCTCCACTTT.